Each of the 28 T cell receptor beta chains below was sequenced from the same sample in a study of a mutant IDH1 vaccine in newly diagnosed glioma. TCRdb's table, derived via immunoSEQ multiplex PCR, lists solely in-frame clones and lacks some. The profile shows 35,000 to 45,000 clones, about 81% of them singletons. These receptors are not linked to any known antigen. The time point: week 47, end of study. A 20-mer mutant IDH1 peptide at 300 ug was injected subcutaneously with topical imiquimod. This specimen consisted of PBMCs, obtained from a glioma patient whose treatment included an IDH1 peptide vaccine. The receptors stem from a man in his forties with glioma.

V gene TRBV11-2 combines with J gene TRBJ1-2, with D possibly being TRBD1 (6 bases). Germline values: CDR1 SGHAT, CDR2 FQNNGV. CDR3 length equals 15 residues. The V end lost 4 bases, the J end lost 5 bases, and 17 bases lay between the germline ends. CDR3 coding DNA: TGTGCCAGCAGCTCACAGGGTACGGGTTGGTATGGCTACACCTTC. Its translation is CASSSQGTGWYGYTF.

The chain uses TRBV9 and TRBJ2-7, with 8 bases aligning to TRBD2. The CDR3 consists of 17 residues. Germline values: CDR1 SGDLS, CDR2 YYNGEE. Germline trimming cut 4 bases from V and 3 bases from J; bases unmatched to any gene: 15. The CDR3 nucleotides are TGTGCCAGCAGCAGAGGGGACGGGCTAGCGGGTTTCTACGAGCAGTACGTC. It is translated as CASSRGDGLAGFYEQYV.

V usage is TRBV6-5 and J usage is TRBJ1-3, with a possible D match to TRBD1 (5 bases). This CDR3 spans 15 amino acids. The V gene's germline CDR1 is MNHEY and CDR2 SVGAGI. The germline V and J ends were trimmed by 6 bases and 4 bases, with 16 bases remaining between them. CDR3 coding DNA: TGTGCCAGCAGCCTCCGTGGGGGTATGGGAAACACCATATATTTT. Amino acid sequence: CASSLRGGMGNTIYF.

V gene TRBV6-1 combines with J gene TRBJ1-4; D call uncertain. V was trimmed by 6 bases and J by 0 bases, leaving 8 bases between them. Germline V CDR1 and CDR2: MNHNS, SASEGT. CDR3 length: 14 amino acids. The DNA of the CDR3 is TGTGCCAGCAGCGAGCTCTCAACTAATGAAAAACTGTTTTTT. Translated: CASSELSTNEKLFF.

This chain connects TRBV14 to TRBJ1-1; D ambiguous. The CDR3 spans 13 residues. Germline V lookup: CDR1 SGHDN, CDR2 FVKESK. The V and J ends lost 2 bases and 4 bases respectively, with 8 bases between them. The CDR3 protein is CASSQRGSTEAFF. The CDR3 coding sequence is TGTGCCAGCAGCCAACGAGGTAGCACTGAAGCTTTCTTT.

This clone was observed a few times. The V and J genes are TRBV27 and TRBJ1-1; D gene uncertain. The CDR3 has 13 residues. Germline CDR1 MNHEY, CDR2 SMNVEV (reference sequence). Trimming removed 3 bases at V and 0 bases at J, with 5 bases between. CDR3 loop: CASSLGLNTEAFF. The CDR3 bases are TGTGCCAGCAGTTTGGGCCTGAACACTGAAGCTTTCTTT.

This clone came up a few times. The V call is TRBV5-6, the J call TRBJ2-3, with 12 positions matching TRBD1. With V trimmed by 5 bases and J by 6 bases, 10 bases remained unmatched. CDR1 and CDR2 (germline): SGHDT, YYEEEE. This CDR3 region has 16 residues. CDR3 sequence reads: CASSYTGTGGADTQYF. Here the CDR3 DNA reads TGTGCCAGCAGTTATACCGGGACAGGGGGCGCGGATACGCAGTATTTT.

The chain uses TRBV20-1 and TRBJ2-7, with D unclear. The CDR3 is made up of 11 amino acids. V was trimmed by 3 bases and J by 5 bases, leaving 8 bases between them. Germline V gene lookup returns CDR1 DFQATT and CDR2 SNEGSKA (reference sequence). CDR3 amino acids: CSASALDEQYF. CDR3 nucleotides: TGCAGTGCTAGCGCACTCGACGAGCAGTACTTC.

The CDR3 spells CASSLEAHRGKGYTF. The CDR3 coding sequence is TGTGCCAGCAGCTTAGAGGCCCACAGGGGGAAAGGCTACACCTTC. The chain joins TRBV7-2 to TRBJ1-2; 8 nucleotides line up with TRBD1. CDR3 size: 15 residues. V shed 1 base and J 8 bases; nucleotides not matched to a gene: 9. Germline-derived CDR1 and CDR2 are SGHTA and FQGNSA.

The chain joins TRBV11-2 to TRBJ1-3; no clear D gene. Trimming removed 3 bases at V and 3 bases at J, with 3 bases between. This CDR3 has 12 amino acids. In germline, CDR1 is SGHAT, CDR2 FQNNGV. The DNA for the CDR3 is TGTGCCAGCAGCTTGGGTGGAAACACCATATATTTT. Translating it yields CASSLGGNTIYF. The full variable domain, its missing parts supplied by reference TRBV11-2 and TRBJ1-3, is EAGVAQSPRYKIIEKRQSVAFWCNPISGHATLYWYQQILGQGPKLLIQFQNNGVVDDSQLPKDRFSAERLKGVDSTLKIQPAKLEDSAVYLCASSLGGNTIYFGEGSWLTVV.

The V call is TRBV6-6, the J call TRBJ2-1; D remains unclear. V was cut by 0 bases and J by 6 bases, with 9 bases left in between. CDR3 size: 14 residues. The germline V gene has CDR1 MNHNY and CDR2 SVGAGI (reference sequence). The DNA for the CDR3 is TGTGCCAGCAGTTACTCGGTTCCGGGCAATGAGCAGTTCTTC. It translates to CASSYSVPGNEQFF.

This chain joins TRBV27 and TRBJ2-1; TRBD2 matches 10 bases. Losses at the gene ends were 5 bases for V and 4 bases for J; bases not matched to a gene: 8. CDR1 and CDR2 (germline): MNHEY, SMNVEV (reference sequence). This CDR3 contains 16 residues. CDR3: CASSLKLAGSYNEQFF. CDR3 coding DNA: TGTGCCAGCAGTCTTAAACTAGCGGGATCATACAATGAGCAGTTCTTC.

This sequence joins TRBV19 and TRBJ2-7; 8 bases match TRBD1. The CDR3 extends over 13 amino acids. Trimming at V came to 8 bases and at J to 0 bases, leaving 3 bases not matched to a gene. Per germline, CDR1 LNHDA and CDR2 SQIVND (reference sequence). Here the CDR3 DNA reads TGTGCCAGTCGGGACAGGAGCTCCTACGAGCAGTACGTC. Protein: CASRDRSSYEQYV.

V is TRBV18 and J is TRBJ1-4; D gene unclear. The V end lost 5 bases, the J end lost 0 bases, and 13 bases lay between the germline ends. The CDR3 contains 16 residues. The germline gives CDR1 KGHSH, CDR2 LQKENI. CDR3 nucleotides: TGTGCCAGCTCAATGGCCTACACACCAACTAATGAAAAACTGTTTTTT. Protein sequence: CASSMAYTPTNEKLFF. Drawing the rest from reference TRBV18 and TRBJ1-4, the complete variable domain is NAGVMQNPRHLVRRRGQEARLRCSPMKGHSHVYWYRQLPEEGLKFMVYLQKENIIDESGMPKERFSAEFPKEGPSILRIQQVVRGDSAAYFCASSMAYTPTNEKLFFGSGTQLSVL.

Comment on this clone: Sequence at one end of the junction differs from germline and may be a read error. This CDR3 is also generated by other DNA sequences in the sample. V usage is TRBV7-6 and J usage is TRBJ1-4, with 7 bases lining up with TRBD1. The CDR3 is made up of 14 amino acids. Germline V gene lookup returns CDR1 SGHVS and CDR2 FNYEAQ. The CDR3: CASSGQVTNEKLFF. The CDR3 DNA is TGTGCTAGCAGCGGACAGGTTACCAATGAAAAACTGTTTTTT.

This sequence joins TRBV10-3 and TRBJ1-1; D not certain. The CDR3 totals 14 residues. The germline V gene has CDR1 ENHRY and CDR2 SYGVKD. The germline V and J ends were trimmed by 9 bases and 3 bases, with 17 bases remaining between them. CDR3 region: CAIAPSSLDTEAFF. The CDR3 nucleotides read TGTGCCATTGCCCCTTCCAGCCTTGACACTGAAGCTTTCTTT.

The V gene is TRBV7-8, the J gene TRBJ2-7; 7 positions agree with TRBD1. The CDR3 contains 14 residues. Unmatched junction bases numbered 6, after V lost 2 bases and J lost 5 bases. Germline lookup yields CDR1 SGHVS and CDR2 FQNEAQ. DNA of the CDR3: TGTGCCAGCAGCTTATACAGGGGTAGCGACGAGCAGTACTTC. Residues: CASSLYRGSDEQYF.

The J gene is TRBJ2-5, the V gene TRBV11-2; 9 bases match TRBD2. The CDR3 covers 14 residues. The trim removed 0 bases at V and 7 bases at J, leaving 3 bases unmatched. CDR1 is SGHAT and CDR2 is FQNNGV in the germline V gene. CDR3 sequence reads: CASSLERTSATQYF. The CDR3 coding sequence is TGTGCCAGCAGCTTAGAGAGGACTAGCGCGACCCAGTACTTC.

CDR3 nucleotide sequence: TGTGCCAGCAGTTTGGGGTTGGCAGGGGGCGCTCGCCATGGCTACACCTTC. Translation gives CASSLGLAGGARHGYTF. This chain connects TRBV27 to TRBJ1-2, with TRBD1 matching 8 bases. Unmatched junction bases numbered 15, after V lost 3 bases and J lost 6 bases. CDR1 MNHEY and CDR2 SMNVEV come from the germline V gene (reference sequence). This CDR3 contains 17 residues.

The J gene is TRBJ2-3, the V gene TRBV5-6; D is unresolved. Germline V gene sequence: CDR1 SGHDT, CDR2 YYEEEE. V dropped 1 base and J dropped 2 bases, with 11 bases sitting between them. The CDR3 loop spans 15 amino acids. CDR3 nucleotides: TGTGCCAGCAGCTTGTTTTTCTCGAACACAGATACGCAGTATTTT. Protein product: CASSLFFSNTDTQYF.

The rearrangement links TRBV11-3 to TRBJ1-2; D is ambiguous. This CDR3 is built from 15 residues. The V end lost 0 bases, the J end lost 1 base, and 9 bases lay between the germline ends. Germline CDR1 and CDR2: SGHNT and YENEEA. In DNA form, the CDR3 reads TGTGCCAGCAGCTTAGATCCTTACAGTAACTATGGCTACACCTTC. Its protein is CASSLDPYSNYGYTF.

This clone turned up a few times. The V call is TRBV7-9, the J call TRBJ1-1; D remains unclear. The V gene's germline CDR1 is SEHNR and CDR2 FQNEAQ (reference sequence). CDR3 length equals 15 residues. The V end was cut by 0 bases, the J end by 2 bases, with 10 bases between. CDR3 region: CASSLASGTNTEAFF. The CDR3 nucleotides read TGTGCCAGCAGCTTAGCGTCAGGAACCAACACTGAAGCTTTCTTT.

The V call is TRBV5-6, the J call TRBJ2-1; D is possibly TRBD2 (6 bases). This CDR3 has 17 amino acids. V was pared by 0 bases and J by 4 bases, with 17 bases between. Germline lookup yields CDR1 SGHDT and CDR2 YYEEEE. The CDR3 loop is CASSLAGSHGGYNEQFF. CDR3 sequence (DNA): TGTGCCAGCAGCTTGGCAGGTTCACACGGGGGTTACAATGAGCAGTTCTTC.

The chain recombines TRBV7-8 with TRBJ2-1; perhaps D is TRBD1 or TRBD2 (5 bases each). Trimming took off 6 bases at V and 7 bases at J, with 19 bases between the two ends. CDR1 is SGHVS and CDR2 is FQNEAQ in the germline V gene. This CDR3 contains 15 residues. Here the CDR3 DNA reads TGTGCCAGCAGTCACGGGGCCGCCCTAGGGAATGAGCAGTTCTTC. Translation gives CASSHGAALGNEQFF.

The J gene is TRBJ1-3, the V gene TRBV7-8; 9 bases map to TRBD1. Germline CDR1 and CDR2: SGHVS and FQNEAQ. With V trimmed by 5 bases and J by 0 bases, 14 bases remained unmatched. This CDR3 spans 19 amino acids. The CDR3 reads CASSPGAGTGHYSGNTIYF. Here the CDR3 DNA reads TGTGCCAGCAGCCCGGGGGCCGGGACAGGGCATTACTCTGGAAACACCATATATTTT.

This chain uses TRBV7-9 with TRBJ1-1; 8 bases are a match to TRBD1. The CDR3 runs to 18 residues. V lost 8 bases, J lost 3 bases, and 20 bases stayed unmatched. CDR1 and CDR2 from the germline V gene are SEHNR and FQNEAQ (reference sequence). Here the CDR3 reads CASLRGRLTGDMDTEAFF. The CDR3 coding sequence is TGTGCCAGCTTACGCGGACGGCTGACAGGGGATATGGACACTGAAGCTTTCTTT.

This chain joins TRBV14 and TRBJ2-7; TRBD2 is a possible D gene (6 bases). The V gene's germline CDR1 is SGHDN and CDR2 FVKESK. There are 14 residues in the CDR3. With 2 bases removed from V and 7 bases from J, the gap between germline ends came to 15 bases. CDR3 nucleotides: TGTGCCAGCAGCCAATCCCCGGGACTCTGGGAGCAGTACGTC. Amino acid sequence: CASSQSPGLWEQYV.

The V gene is TRBV7-9, the J gene TRBJ2-5, with D unclear. Germline loops: CDR1 SEHNR, CDR2 FQNEAQ (reference sequence). The CDR3 sequence is 13 residues long. V was clipped by 6 bases and J by 2 bases, with 10 bases between them. The CDR3 DNA sequence: TGTGCCAGCAGACCGGGCCAGCAAGAGACCCAGTACTTC. It yields the protein CASRPGQQETQYF.